This T cell receptor (beta chain) was obtained from a study of T-cell reconstitution after alpha-beta-depleted transplantation in children. Unique molecular identifiers were incorporated during preparation of the TCRbeta library. MiXCR, applied by TCRdb to the PCR reads, yields one record per CDR3 protein. The repertoire has 250,000 to 300,000 distinct CDR3 sequences, about a tenth of them found once; the top ten carry less than 9%. This clonotype was counted ten times or more. The antigen remains unidentified. Germline V gene lookup returns CDR1 SGHNT and CDR2 YYREEE (reference sequence). V gave up 5 bases and J gave up 7 bases, with 12 bases separating them. The CDR3 has 13 amino acids. Study conclusions and caveats: Alpha-beta T cells present about two months after transplant were reported to originate from several hundred expanded graft clones.

Here the sequenced sample was PBMCs, taken before TCRalphabeta/CD19-depleted stem cell transplant. This chain links TRBV5-4 with TRBJ2-2; no definite D call. This TCR derives from a boy younger than two with acute myeloid leukemia, due to receive a stem cell transplant. The CDR3 region has the DNA TGTGCCAGCAGTCCTGCTCGGTACGGGGAGCTGTTTTTT. Protein sequence: CASSPARYGELFF.